These 6 T cell receptor beta chains share one sample of origin, sequenced in a study of OX40 agonist ivuxolimab in advanced cancers. Assay: immunoSEQ multiplex PCR; the TCRdb copy retains only in-frame clones and omits some. The table records under 50,000 clones, approximately 80% of them present only once. Sequenced material: CD4+ or CD8+ T cells sorted from blood, taken in a trial of the OX40 agonist ivuxolimab. The source is an adult with an advanced solid tumor such as melanoma, head and neck, liver or kidney cancer.

This chain links TRBV30 with TRBJ1-1; D remains ambiguous. V lost 2 bases and J lost 5, with 9 bases in between. Germline CDR1 and CDR2: GTSNPN and SVGIG (reference sequence). This CDR3 contains 12 residues. CDR3 protein: CAWSLENTEAFF. In DNA, the CDR3 is TGTGCCTGGAGTTTGGAAAATACTGAAGCTTTCTTT.

V gene TRBV2 combines with J gene TRBJ1-5, with D tentatively TRBD1 (6 bases). This CDR3 contains 13 residues. Germline CDR1 is SNHLY and CDR2 is FYNNEI. Trimming took 7 bases from V and 6 from J, leaving 13 bases between them. The CDR3 sequence: CASNYRETQPQHF. CDR3 sequence (DNA): TGTGCCAGCAATTACAGGGAGACTCAGCCCCAGCATTTT.

The chain uses TRBV29-1 and TRBJ2-2, with D hard to call. The V gene's germline CDR1 is SQVTM and CDR2 ANQGSEA. The CDR3 runs to 12 residues. Trimming left V 4 bases short and J 5 bases short, with 8 bases between. CDR3 nucleotides: TGCAGCGTTGTTAGGGATACCGGGGAGCTGTTTTTT. This translates into CSVVRDTGELFF.

The chain uses TRBV6-5 and TRBJ2-5, with a weak D call TRBD2 (6 bases). The CDR3 sequence is 14 residues long. Trimming cost V 6 bases and J 2 bases, with 13 bases left between them. The germline gives CDR1 MNHEY, CDR2 SVGAGI. The CDR3 DNA follows: TGTGCCAGCAGAGAACTAGGGACTCAAGAGACCCAGTACTTC. It is translated as CASRELGTQETQYF.

The chain joins TRBV19 to TRBJ1-5; tentative D call: TRBD1 (5 bases). The CDR3 runs to 14 residues. With 7 bases removed from V and 7 bases from J, the gap between germline ends came to 17 bases. Germline V lookup: CDR1 LNHDA, CDR2 SQIVND (reference sequence). In DNA, the CDR3 is TGTGCCAGTAAATCGATGGGGGGAGGGCAGCCCCAGCATTTT. Translating it yields CASKSMGGGQPQHF.

The rearrangement links TRBV28 to TRBJ2-7, with 12 positions matching TRBD2. This CDR3 region has 14 residues. CDR1 is MDHEN, CDR2 SYDVKM, per germline. The V and J ends lost 7 bases and 5 bases, in that order; junction bases with no gene match: 6. The CDR3 coding sequence is TGTGCCAGCACCCGGACTAGCGGGATCCACGAGCAGTACTTC. This translates into CASTRTSGIHEQYF. The entire variable domain, with the rest obtained from reference TRBV28 and TRBJ2-7, is as follows: DVKVTQSSRYLVKRTGEKVFLECVQDMDHENMFWYRQDPGLGLRLIYFSYDVKMKEKGDIPEGYSVSREKKERFSLILESASTNQTSMYLCASTRTSGIHEQYFGPGTRLTVT.